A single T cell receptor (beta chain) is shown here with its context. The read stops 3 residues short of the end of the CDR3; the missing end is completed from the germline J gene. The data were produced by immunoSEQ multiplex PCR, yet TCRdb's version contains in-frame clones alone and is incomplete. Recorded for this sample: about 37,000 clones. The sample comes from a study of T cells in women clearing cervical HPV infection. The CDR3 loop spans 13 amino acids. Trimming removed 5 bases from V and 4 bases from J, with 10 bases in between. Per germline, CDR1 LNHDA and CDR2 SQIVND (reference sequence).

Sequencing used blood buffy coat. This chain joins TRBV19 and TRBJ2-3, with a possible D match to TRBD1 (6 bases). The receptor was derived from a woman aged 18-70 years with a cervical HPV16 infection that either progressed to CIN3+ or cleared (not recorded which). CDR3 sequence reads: CASSVDSADTQYF. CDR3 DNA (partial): TGTGCCAGTAGTGTGGACAGCGCAGATACG.